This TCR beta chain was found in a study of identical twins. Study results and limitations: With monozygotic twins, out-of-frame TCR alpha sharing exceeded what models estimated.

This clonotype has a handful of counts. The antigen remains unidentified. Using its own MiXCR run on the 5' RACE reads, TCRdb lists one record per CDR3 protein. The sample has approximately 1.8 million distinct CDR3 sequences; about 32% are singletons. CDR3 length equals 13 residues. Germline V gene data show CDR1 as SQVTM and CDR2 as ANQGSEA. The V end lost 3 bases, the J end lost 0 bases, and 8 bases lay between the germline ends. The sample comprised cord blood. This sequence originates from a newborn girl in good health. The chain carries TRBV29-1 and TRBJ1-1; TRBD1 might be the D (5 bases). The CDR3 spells CSVDLRVNTEAFF. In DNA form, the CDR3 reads TGCAGCGTTGACCTCAGGGTGAACACTGAAGCTTTCTTT.